The 6 T cell receptor beta chains below all came from one sample that was sequenced in a study of T-cell memory formation after mild COVID-19. Via MiXCR, TCRdb re-called the 5' RACE reads, giving one row per CDR3 protein. The data contain about 100,000 distinct CDR3 sequences, over 8.5% of them singletons. The sequenced material came from PBMCs or a T cell subset sorted from them (not recorded which). These receptors all come from a man in his late teens or twenties who had mild COVID-19 (a few samples of this study predate the infection). Cell type and time point are not known.

The rearrangement uses TRBV5-5 and TRBJ2-1, with D perhaps TRBD2 (5 bases). V shed 2 bases and J shed 8 bases, with 11 bases lying between them. Per germline, CDR1 SGHKS and CDR2 YYEKEE (reference sequence). This CDR3 has 13 amino acids. In DNA form, the CDR3 reads TGTGCCAGCAGCTTTTGGCCGGGGTATGAGCAGTTCTTC. It translates to CASSFWPGYEQFF.

In its sample, this clonotype was seen a few times. The CDR3, as DNA: TGCGCCAGCAGCCAAGTCGCCCCCGGGATCGATGAGCAGTTCTTC. This encodes CASSQVAPGIDEQFF. The rearrangement joins TRBV4-1 to TRBJ2-1; the D gene is possibly TRBD2 (5 bases). V was shortened by 1 base and J by 8 bases, with 15 bases between the two germline ends. Germline V CDR1 and CDR2: MGHRA, YSYEKL. The CDR3 is 15 amino acids.

The rearrangement uses TRBV4-1 and TRBJ2-1, with 9 nucleotides matching TRBD2. CDR1 is MGHRA and CDR2 is YSYEKL in the germline V gene. V lost 3 bases to trimming and J lost 13 bases; unmatched junction nucleotides: 10. CDR3 length: 14 amino acids. The CDR3, as DNA: TGCGCCAGCAGCCACCGACTAGCGGCGGAGGTTCAGTTCTTC. Amino acid sequence: CASSHRLAAEVQFF.

This clonotype has ten or more counts. The rearrangement links TRBV12-3 or TRBV12-4 to TRBJ1-5; TRBD1 is a possible D gene (5 bases). CDR3 length: 15 amino acids. Trimming took 3 bases from V and 2 from J, leaving 11 bases between them. The CDR3 DNA is TGTGCCAGCAGTTTCGGGCAGGGTGGCAATCAGCCCCAGCATTTT. The encoded protein is CASSFGQGGNQPQHF.

The sample holds a few counts of this clonotype. This chain links TRBV7-8 with TRBJ2-7; D is uncertain. Per the germline V gene, CDR1 is SGHVS and CDR2 is FQNEAQ. V was shortened by 5 bases and J by 2 bases, with 10 bases between the two germline ends. The length of the CDR3 is 13 residues. The CDR3 region is CASSGTLAYEQYF. CDR3 DNA sequence: TGTGCCAGCAGCGGTACACTGGCCTACGAGCAGTACTTC. Based on the CDR3 plus reference TRBV7-8 and TRBJ2-7, the full variable domain is GAGVSQSPRYKVAKRGQDVALRCDPISGHVSLFWYQQALGQGPEFLTYFQNEAQLDKSGLPSDRFFAERPEGSVSTLKIQRTQQEDSAVYLCASSGTLAYEQYFGPGTRLTVT.

This clonotype appeared a few times. The chain joins TRBV15 to TRBJ2-2; D may be TRBD1 (6 bases). The CDR3 sequence is 15 residues long. V was clipped by 6 bases and J by 1 base, with 12 bases between them. Germline values: CDR1 LNHNV, CDR2 YYDKDF (reference sequence). The CDR3 reads CATSRQDLNTGELFF. The CDR3 DNA is TGTGCCACCAGTAGACAGGATCTGAACACCGGGGAGCTGTTTTTT.